This T cell receptor (beta chain) was recovered during a study of blood T cell repertoires in COVID-19. Study details: Spain, Italy and the United States supplied samples that represented acute and convalescent COVID-19. Sample material is recorded as cDNA or gDNA derived from T cells, B-cell-depleted T cells, or PBMCs.

In the authors' methods: Reference gene primers were amplified, and this amplification served to estimate nucleated cell counts. Profiled with immunoSEQ multiplex PCR; TCRdb holds only in-frame clones, not every one. V and J calls and clone size are copied from that table; D and trimming were computed from the DNA. The sample lists 45,000 or so clones; nearly 80% were seen once. Germline V gene lookup returns CDR1 SGHTA and CDR2 FQGNSA. V was shortened by 5 bases and J by 6 bases, with 13 bases between the two germline ends. The CDR3 runs 13 residues. The clonotype originates from a man aged 65-85 years with acute or convalescent COVID-19. The sample consisted of peripheral blood. The chain combines TRBV7-2 with TRBJ1-2, with D possibly being TRBD1 (6 bases). The CDR3 loop reads CASSLQGLDGYTF. The CDR3 DNA reads as TGTGCCAGCAGCCTTCAGGGGTTGGATGGCTACACCTTC.